This passage covers 7 T cell receptor beta chains from one sample sequenced in a study of cytomegalovirus exposure and HLA in healthy donors. The PCR employed 60 Vbeta primers together with 13 Jbeta primers. Profiling relied on immunoSEQ multiplex PCR, and the TCRdb table lists in-frame clones only, not all of them. The table includes some 120,000 clones, approximately 10% detected once. Input material: PBMCs. These receptors were taken from a woman between 18 and 30 years old in good health and CMV-seropositive.

The sample holds a few counts of this clone. This chain links TRBV15 with TRBJ1-4; 7 bases map to TRBD1. The CDR3 totals 16 residues. V shed 0 bases and J 4 bases; nucleotides not matched to a gene: 5. CDR1 LNHNV and CDR2 YYDKDF come from the germline V gene (reference sequence). The CDR3 DNA follows: TGTGCCACCAGCAGAGACCCGACAGGGAATAATGAAAAACTGTTTTTT. Translation gives CATSRDPTGNNEKLFF. Using reference TRBV15 and TRBJ1-4 for the parts outside the CDR3, the full variable domain is DAMVIQNPRYQVTQFGKPVTLSCSQTLNHNVMYWYQQKSSQAPKLLFHYYDKDFNNEADTPDNFQSRRPNTSFCFLDIRSPGLGDTAMYLCATSRDPTGNNEKLFFGSGTQLSVL.

This clone was counted between two and nine times. This sequence joins TRBV4-1 and TRBJ2-1; 7 positions match TRBD2. Germline CDR1 and CDR2: MGHRA and YSYEKL. V trimming: 4 bases; J trimming: 0 bases; junction bases outside the gene matches: 21. This CDR3 contains 21 residues. The CDR3 region has the DNA TGCGCCAGCAGCCGGAGTTTAAGCGGGGCGCTCTCCCCGAGCTCCTACAATGAGCAGTTCTTC. It specifies CASSRSLSGALSPSSYNEQFF.

The chain has TRBV9 and TRBJ2-7; the match to TRBD2 covers 8 bases. The CDR3 has 14 amino acids. Germline CDR1 reads SGDLS; CDR2 reads YYNGEE. V shed 0 bases, J shed 1 base, and the junction held 0 bases outside the gene matches. DNA of the CDR3: TGTGCCAGCAGCGTAGGACTAGCGTCCTACGAGCAGTACTTC. Its translation: CASSVGLASYEQYF.

J is TRBJ1-2 and V is TRBV7-2; D not resolved. The CDR3 is 13 residues long. Germline V gives CDR1 SGHTA, CDR2 FQGNSA. V lost 1 base, J lost 4 bases, and 7 bases lay in between. CDR3 DNA: TGTGCCAGCAGCTTAGTTCTAGCCTATGGCTACACCTTC. Its protein is CASSLVLAYGYTF.

V gene TRBV28 combines with J gene TRBJ2-1; 9 bases are shared with TRBD2. Germline trimming cut 11 bases from V and 1 base from J; bases unmatched to any gene: 9. CDR1 MDHEN and CDR2 SYDVKM come from the germline V gene. The length of the CDR3 is 15 residues. In DNA form, the CDR3 reads TGTGCCGTCCTTAGCGGGAGTGTATCCTACAATGAGCAGTTCTTC. Amino acids: CAVLSGSVSYNEQFF.

The rearrangement uses TRBV28 and TRBJ2-2, with D possibly being TRBD2 (5 bases). Germline V gives CDR1 MDHEN, CDR2 SYDVKM. V dropped 6 bases and J dropped 1 base, with 9 bases sitting between them. CDR3 length: 14 residues. The CDR3 is CASRPSGNTGELFF. The CDR3 bases are TGTGCCAGCAGACCCAGCGGGAACACCGGGGAGCTGTTTTTT.

This clone was counted a few times. The chain employs TRBV6-5 and TRBJ1-1; D is undetermined. The CDR3 extends over 14 amino acids. V dropped 4 bases and J dropped 1 base, with 10 bases sitting between them. In germline, CDR1 is MNHEY, CDR2 SVGAGI. CDR3 region: CASSSVGQNTEAFF. In DNA, the CDR3 is TGTGCCAGCAGTTCAGTTGGCCAGAACACTGAAGCTTTCTTT.